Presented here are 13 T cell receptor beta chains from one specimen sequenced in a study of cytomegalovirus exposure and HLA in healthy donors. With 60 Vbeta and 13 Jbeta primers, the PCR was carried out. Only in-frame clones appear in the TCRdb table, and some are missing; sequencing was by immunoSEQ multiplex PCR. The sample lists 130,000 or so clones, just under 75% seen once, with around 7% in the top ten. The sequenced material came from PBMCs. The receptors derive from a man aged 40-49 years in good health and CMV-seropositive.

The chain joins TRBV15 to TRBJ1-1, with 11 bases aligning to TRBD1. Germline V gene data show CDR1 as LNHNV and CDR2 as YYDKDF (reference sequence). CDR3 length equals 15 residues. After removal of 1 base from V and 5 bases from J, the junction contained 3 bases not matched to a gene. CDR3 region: CATSRGGQGATEAFF. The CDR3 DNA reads TGTGCCACCAGCAGAGGAGGACAGGGGGCTACTGAAGCTTTCTTT.

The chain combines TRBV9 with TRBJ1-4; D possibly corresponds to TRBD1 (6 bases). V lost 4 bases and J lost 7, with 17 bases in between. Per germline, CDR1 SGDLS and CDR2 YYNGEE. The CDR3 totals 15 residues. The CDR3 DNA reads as TGTGCCAGCAGCCGGGACAAATGGGGTAGTGAAAAACTGTTTTTT. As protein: CASSRDKWGSEKLFF. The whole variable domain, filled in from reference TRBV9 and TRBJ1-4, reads DSGVTQTPKHLITATGQRVTLRCSPRSGDLSVYWYQQSLDQGLQFLIQYYNGEERAKGNILERFSAQQFPDLHSELNLSSLELGDSALYFCASSRDKWGSEKLFFGSGTQLSVL.

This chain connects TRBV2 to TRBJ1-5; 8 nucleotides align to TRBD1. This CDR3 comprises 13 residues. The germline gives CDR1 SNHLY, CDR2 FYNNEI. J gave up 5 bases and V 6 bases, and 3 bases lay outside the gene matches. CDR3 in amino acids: CASRDRAYQPQHF. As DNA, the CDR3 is TGTGCCAGCAGGGACAGGGCGTATCAGCCCCAGCATTTT.

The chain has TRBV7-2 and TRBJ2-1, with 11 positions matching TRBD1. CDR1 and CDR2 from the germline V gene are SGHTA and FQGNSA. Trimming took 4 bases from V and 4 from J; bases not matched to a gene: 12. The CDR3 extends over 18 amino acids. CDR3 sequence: CASSSTGTGGFGYNEQFF. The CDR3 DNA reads TGTGCCAGCAGCTCAACCGGGACAGGGGGATTCGGTTACAATGAGCAGTTCTTC.

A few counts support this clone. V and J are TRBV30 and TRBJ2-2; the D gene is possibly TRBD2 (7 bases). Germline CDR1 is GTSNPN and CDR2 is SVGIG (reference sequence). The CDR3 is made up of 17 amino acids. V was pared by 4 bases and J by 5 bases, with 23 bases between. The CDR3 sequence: CAWTRFRGGGRTGELFF. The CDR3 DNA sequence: TGTGCCTGGACGAGGTTTAGGGGGGGAGGTCGGACCGGGGAGCTGTTTTTT.

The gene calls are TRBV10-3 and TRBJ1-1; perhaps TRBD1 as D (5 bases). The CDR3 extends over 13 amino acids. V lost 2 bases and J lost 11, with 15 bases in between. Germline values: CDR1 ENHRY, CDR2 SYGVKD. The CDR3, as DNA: TGTGCCATCAGTGAGCGAGTAGGAGGGGACGCTTTCTTT. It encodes CAISERVGGDAFF.

CDR3 DNA sequence: TGTGCCAGCAGCCCTGGAGGGACCGGGGCCAACGTCCTGACTTTC. Translation gives CASSPGGTGANVLTF. The chain uses TRBV7-9 and TRBJ2-6, with TRBD2 as a possible D gene (6 bases). This CDR3 has 15 residues. Germline CDR1 SEHNR, CDR2 FQNEAQ (reference sequence). Trimming stripped 5 bases from V and 4 bases from J, with 12 bases between.

CDR3 coding DNA: TGTGCCAGTAGTATTAGAGGAGCGGGAGTCTACAATGAGCAGTTCTTC. It translates to CASSIRGAGVYNEQFF. The chain recombines TRBV19 with TRBJ2-1, with 8 positions matching TRBD2. With 3 bases clipped from V and 3 bases from J, the junction kept 7 bases outside the gene matches. Germline CDR1 is LNHDA and CDR2 is SQIVND (reference sequence). CDR3 length: 16 amino acids.

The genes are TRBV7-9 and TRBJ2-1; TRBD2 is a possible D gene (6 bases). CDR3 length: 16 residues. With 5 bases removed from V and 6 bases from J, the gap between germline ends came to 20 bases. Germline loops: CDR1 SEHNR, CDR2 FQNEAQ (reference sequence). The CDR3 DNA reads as TGTGCCAGCAGCCCAAGCGGTCGGGAGCAGTTCAATGAGCAGTTCTTC. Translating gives CASSPSGREQFNEQFF.

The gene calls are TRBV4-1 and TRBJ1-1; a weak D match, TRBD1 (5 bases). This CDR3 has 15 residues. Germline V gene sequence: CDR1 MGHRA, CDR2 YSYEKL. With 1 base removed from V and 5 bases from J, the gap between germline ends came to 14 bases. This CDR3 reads CASSQVDRGGTEAFF. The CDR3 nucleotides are TGCGCCAGCAGCCAAGTAGATCGGGGGGGGACTGAAGCTTTCTTT.

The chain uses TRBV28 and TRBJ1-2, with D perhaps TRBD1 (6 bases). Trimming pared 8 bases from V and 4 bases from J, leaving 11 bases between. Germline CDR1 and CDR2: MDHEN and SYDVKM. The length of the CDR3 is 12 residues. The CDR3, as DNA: TGTGCCAGCCTAAGACAGGCCTATGGCTACACCTTC. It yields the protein CASLRQAYGYTF.

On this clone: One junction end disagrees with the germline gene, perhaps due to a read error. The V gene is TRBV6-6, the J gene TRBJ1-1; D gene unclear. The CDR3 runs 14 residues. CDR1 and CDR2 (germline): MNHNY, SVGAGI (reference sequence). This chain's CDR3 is CASRVSERRTEAFF. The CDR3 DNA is TGTGCCAGCAGAGTCTCCGAACGTCGCACTGAGGCTTTCTTT.

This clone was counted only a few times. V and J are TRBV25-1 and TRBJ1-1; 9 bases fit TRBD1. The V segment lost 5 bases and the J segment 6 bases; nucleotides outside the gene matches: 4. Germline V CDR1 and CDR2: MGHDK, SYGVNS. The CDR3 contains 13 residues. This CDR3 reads CASSHRGPAEAFF. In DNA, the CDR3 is TGTGCCAGCAGTCACAGGGGGCCGGCTGAAGCTTTCTTT.